This TCR beta chain was retrieved from a study of blood T cell repertoires in COVID-19. Study background: Samples taken during acute and convalescent COVID-19 were collected in the United States, Italy and Spain.

In the original workflow: Reference gene primer amplification gave nucleated cell count estimates. The assay was immunoSEQ multiplex PCR, and TCRdb's table has in-frame clones only and misses some. Clone size and V and J calls were adopted from that table, with D and trimming inferred from the DNA. This sample has nearly 95,000 clones; 85% to 90% occur once, and the top ten carry approximately 1.5%. The sequenced sample was peripheral blood. The clonotype comes from a human donor with active COVID-19. The donor label of this sample is uncertain.

The CDR3 DNA reads as TGTGCCAGCAGCCCAGAGGACAGAGTGACCACTGAAGCTTTCTTT. It codes for CASSPEDRVTTEAFF. The chain carries TRBV11-2 and TRBJ1-1, with a weak D call TRBD1 (6 bases). Trimming cost V 5 bases and J 4 bases, with 17 bases left between them. Germline V gene lookup returns CDR1 SGHAT and CDR2 FQNNGV. The length of the CDR3 is 15 residues.